This T cell receptor beta chain stems from a study of early T cells in non-severe SARS-CoV-2 infection. This clonotype was counted ten times or more. This CDR3 is 17 amino acids long. Per germline, CDR1 SGHTA and CDR2 FQGNSA. The V and J ends lost 1 base and 3 bases respectively, with 19 bases between them. One entry per CDR3 protein results from TCRdb running MiXCR on the 5' RACE reads. The table lists around 46,000 distinct CDR3 sequences, approximately 10% of them singletons, with around a fifth in the top ten. The specimen sequenced was whole blood. V and J are TRBV7-2 and TRBJ2-7, with a weak D call TRBD2 (6 bases). The TCR was taken from an adult who was a healthcare worker with PCR-confirmed SARS-CoV-2 infection or an uninfected control (not recorded which). The CDR3 loop reads CASSLVLAEVTIYEQYF. DNA for the CDR3: TGTGCCAGCAGCTTAGTATTAGCGGAAGTCACGATCTACGAGCAGTACTTC.